This TCR beta chain originates from a study of cytomegalovirus exposure and HLA in healthy donors. About the research overall: The 120 or so validation repertoires used the same platform as the 550 to 700 first-cohort repertoires (as reported by a later analysis). Broader study findings: The study labeled 164 TCR beta chains cytomegalovirus-associated. Subsequent analysis found a tendency for first-cohort TCR clusters to co-occur within the 100 to 150 validation repertoires.

The donors were in the 120-subject validation cohort, distinct from the roughly 700-subject first cohort. TCRdb's table, derived via immunoSEQ multiplex PCR, lists solely in-frame clones and lacks some. The sample records some 98,000 clones, roughly 89% being singletons. Germline values: CDR1 SGHKS, CDR2 YYEKEE (reference sequence). V was trimmed by 4 bases and J by 5 bases, leaving 12 bases between them. CDR3 length: 13 amino acids. This clone showed up just once. Its antigen is currently unknown. The gene calls are TRBV5-5 and TRBJ1-2, with a weak D call TRBD1 (5 bases). This TCR was sampled from a woman under 40 in good health and CMV-seronegative. The source material was PBMCs. The CDR3 DNA reads as TGTGCCAGCAGCCCCGACAGCACTTATGGCTACACCTTC. The encoded protein is CASSPDSTYGYTF.